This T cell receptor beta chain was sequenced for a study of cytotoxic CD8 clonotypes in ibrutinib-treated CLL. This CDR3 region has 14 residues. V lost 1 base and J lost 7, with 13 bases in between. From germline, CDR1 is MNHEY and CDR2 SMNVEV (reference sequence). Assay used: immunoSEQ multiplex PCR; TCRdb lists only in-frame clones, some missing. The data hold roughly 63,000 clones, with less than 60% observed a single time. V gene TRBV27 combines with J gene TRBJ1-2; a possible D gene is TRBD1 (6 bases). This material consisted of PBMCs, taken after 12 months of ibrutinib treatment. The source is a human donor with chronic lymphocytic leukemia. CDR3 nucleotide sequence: TGTGCCAGCAGTTTATGGGGGGGCACAAGTGGCTACACCTTC. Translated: CASSLWGGTSGYTF.